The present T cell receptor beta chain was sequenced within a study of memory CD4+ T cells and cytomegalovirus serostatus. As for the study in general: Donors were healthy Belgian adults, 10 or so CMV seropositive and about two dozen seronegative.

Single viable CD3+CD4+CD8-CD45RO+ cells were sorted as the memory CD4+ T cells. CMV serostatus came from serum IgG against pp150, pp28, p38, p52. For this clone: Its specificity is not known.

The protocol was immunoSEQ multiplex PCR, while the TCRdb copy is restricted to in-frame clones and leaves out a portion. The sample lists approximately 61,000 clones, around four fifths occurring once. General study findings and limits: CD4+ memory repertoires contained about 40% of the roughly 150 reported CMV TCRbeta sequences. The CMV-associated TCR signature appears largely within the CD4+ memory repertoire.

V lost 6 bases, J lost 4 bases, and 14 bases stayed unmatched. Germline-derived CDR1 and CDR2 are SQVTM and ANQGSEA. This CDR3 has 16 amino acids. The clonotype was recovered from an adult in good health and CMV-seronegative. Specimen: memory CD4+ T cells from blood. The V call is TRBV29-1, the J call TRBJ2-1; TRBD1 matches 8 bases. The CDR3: CSVQDPRGLSYNEQFF. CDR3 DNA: TGCAGCGTCCAAGACCCCAGGGGGCTATCATACAATGAGCAGTTCTTC.